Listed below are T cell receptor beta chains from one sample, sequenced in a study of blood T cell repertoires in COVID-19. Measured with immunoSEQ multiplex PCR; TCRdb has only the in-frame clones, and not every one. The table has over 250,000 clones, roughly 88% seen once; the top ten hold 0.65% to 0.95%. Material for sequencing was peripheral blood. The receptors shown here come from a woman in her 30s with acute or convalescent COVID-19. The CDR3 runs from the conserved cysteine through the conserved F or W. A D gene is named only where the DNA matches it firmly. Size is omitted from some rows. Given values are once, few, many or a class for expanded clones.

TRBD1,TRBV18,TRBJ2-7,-,CASSNLGAGQGAHEQYF,TGTGCCAGCTCGAACCTAGGTGCGGGACAGGGGGCCCACGAGCAGTACTTC
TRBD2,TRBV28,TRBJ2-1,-,CASRLSGSYNEQFF,TGTGCCAGCAGACTTAGCGGGTCCTACAATGAGCAGTTCTTC
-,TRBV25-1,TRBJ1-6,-,CASMERGSYNSPLHF,TGTGCCAGCATGGAGCGGGGCTCCTATAATTCACCCCTCCACTTT
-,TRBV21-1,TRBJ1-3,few,CASSHSKGTGGLNTIYF,TGTGCCAGCAGCCATAGTAAAGGGACAGGGGGGTTAAACACCATATATTTT
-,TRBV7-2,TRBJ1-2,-,CASSLSSLANYGYTF,TGTGCCAGCAGCTTATCCTCTTTAGCTAACTATGGCTACACCTTC
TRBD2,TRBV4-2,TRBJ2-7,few,CASSQYAGGGNVQYF,TGTGCCAGCAGCCAATACGCGGGAGGAGGCAATGTGCAGTACTTC
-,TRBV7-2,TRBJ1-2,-,CASSLVPEDYGYTF,TGTGCCAGCAGCTTAGTTCCAGAGGACTATGGCTACACCTTC
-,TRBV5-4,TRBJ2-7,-,CASSLGRTGYEQYF,TGTGCCAGCAGCTTGGGGCGTACAGGATACGAGCAGTACTTC
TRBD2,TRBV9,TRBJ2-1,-,CASSPGTSGRADNEQFF,TGTGCCAGCAGCCCCGGGACTAGCGGGAGGGCGGACAATGAGCAGTTCTTC
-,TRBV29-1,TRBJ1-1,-,CSGRNTGNTEAFF,TGCAGCGGCCGAAATACAGGGAACACTGAAGCTTTCTTT
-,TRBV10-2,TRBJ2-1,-,CASSEYGGGYEQFF,TGCGCCAGCAGTGAGTATGGGGGAGGCTATGAGCAGTTCTTC
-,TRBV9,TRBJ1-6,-,CASSANSNNSPLHF,TGTGCCAGCAGCGCCAACAGCAATAATTCACCCCTCCACTTT
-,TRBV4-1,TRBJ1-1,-,CASSQDLVRGTRNTEAFF,TGCGCCAGCAGCCAAGATCTTGTCAGGGGAACCCGGAACACTGAAGCTTTCTTT
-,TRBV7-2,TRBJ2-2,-,CATDLQRHTGELFF,TGTGCCACTGACCTCCAGCGCCACACCGGGGAGCTGTTTTTT
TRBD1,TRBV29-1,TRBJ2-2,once,CSSSTGGHGELFF,TGCAGCTCATCGACAGGGGGCCACGGGGAGCTGTTTTTT
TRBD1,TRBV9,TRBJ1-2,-,CASSLGTGANYGYTF,TGTGCCAGCAGCCTTGGGACAGGAGCTAACTATGGCTACACCTTC
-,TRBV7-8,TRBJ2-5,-,CASTYYGRGKTQYF,TGTGCCAGCACCTACTATGGGCGGGGTAAGACCCAGTACTTC
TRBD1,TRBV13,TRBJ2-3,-,CASRYRAGQGEQRTDTQYF,TGTGCCAGCAGATATCGTGCGGGACAGGGGGAACAACGGACAGATACGCAGTATTTT
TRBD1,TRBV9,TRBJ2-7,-,CASSVTGTAFNEQYF,TGTGCCAGCAGCGTAACCGGGACAGCTTTTAACGAGCAGTACTTC
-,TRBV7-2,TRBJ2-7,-,CASSPYELSYEQYF,TGTGCCAGCAGTCCTTATGAGCTCTCCTACGAGCAGTACTTC
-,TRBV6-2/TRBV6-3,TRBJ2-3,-,CASSPSGSTDTQYF,TGTGCCAGCAGTCCAAGCGGGAGCACAGATACGCAGTATTTT
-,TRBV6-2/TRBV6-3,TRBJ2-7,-,CASTPGLPYEQYF,TGTGCCAGCACCCCAGGACTCCCCTACGAGCAGTACTTC
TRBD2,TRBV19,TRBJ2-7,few,CASSTTGGTSTYEQYF,TGTGCCAGTAGTACGACGGGAGGAACCAGTACCTACGAGCAGTACTTC
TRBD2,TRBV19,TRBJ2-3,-,CASRLAGRADTQYF,TGTGCCAGTAGGCTAGCGGGAAGGGCAGATACGCAGTATTTT
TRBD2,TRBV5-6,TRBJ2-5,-,CASSWGGETQYF,TGTGCCAGCAGCTGGGGGGGAGAGACCCAGTACTTC
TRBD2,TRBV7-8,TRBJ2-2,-,CASSPRLAQTGELFF,TGTGCCAGCAGCCCAAGACTAGCGCAAACCGGGGAGCTGTTTTTT
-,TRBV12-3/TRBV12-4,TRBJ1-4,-,CASRGAVEEKLFF,TGTGCCAGCAGAGGGGCGGTGGAAGAAAAACTGTTTTTT
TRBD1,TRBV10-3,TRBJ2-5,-,CAIRGGQGASETQYF,TGTGCCATCAGGGGGGGACAGGGGGCGTCAGAGACCCAGTACTTC
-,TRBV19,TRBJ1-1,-,CASSIPGTLTDTEAFF,TGTGCCAGTAGTATACCCGGGACACTTACGGACACTGAAGCTTTCTTT
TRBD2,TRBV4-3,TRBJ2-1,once,CASSQGLEAGNEQFF,TGCGCCAGCAGCCAGGGACTAGAAGCCGGGAATGAGCAGTTCTTC
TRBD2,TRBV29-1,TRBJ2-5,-,CSVSASGSFETQYF,TGCAGCGTTAGCGCTAGCGGGAGTTTCGAGACCCAGTACTTC
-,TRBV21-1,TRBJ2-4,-,CASSTRQNKKNIQYF,TGTGCCAGCAGCACCCGACAGAACAAAAAAAACATTCAGTACTTC
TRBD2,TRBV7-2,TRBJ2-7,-,CASSLMGHRLAGRSYEQYF,TGTGCCAGCAGCTTAATGGGACACCGACTAGCGGGACGATCCTACGAGCAGTACTTC
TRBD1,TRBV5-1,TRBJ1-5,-,CASSFGPRQGLRGLQPQHF,TGCGCCAGCAGCTTCGGCCCCCGACAGGGATTGCGTGGTTTGCAGCCCCAGCATTTT
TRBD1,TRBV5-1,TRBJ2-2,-,CASSQGQGNTGELFF,TGCGCCAGCAGCCAGGGACAGGGTAATACCGGGGAGCTGTTTTTT
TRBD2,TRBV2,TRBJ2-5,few,CASRGRLAGDPSPQETQYF,TGTGCCAGCAGAGGACGACTAGCGGGAGATCCCTCCCCACAAGAGACCCAGTACTTC
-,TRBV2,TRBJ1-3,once,CASSEWRARNTIYF,TGTGCCAGCAGTGAATGGCGGGCCCGAAACACCATATATTTT
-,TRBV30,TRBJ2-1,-,CAWSMVGAAKQFF,TGTGCCTGGAGTATGGTCGGCGCGGCCAAGCAGTTCTTC
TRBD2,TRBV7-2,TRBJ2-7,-,CASSLTTSGLYEQYF,TGTGCCAGCAGCTTAACTACTAGCGGGCTTTACGAGCAGTACTTC
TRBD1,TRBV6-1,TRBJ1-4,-,CASSDDRGNEKLFF,TGTGCCAGCAGTGACGACAGGGGTAATGAAAAACTGTTTTTT
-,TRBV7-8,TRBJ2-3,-,CASSPYTDTQYF,TGTGCCAGCAGCCCTTACACAGATACGCAGTATTTT
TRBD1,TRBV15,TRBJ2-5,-,CATSRDLTGGETQYF,TGTGCCACCAGCAGAGATCTGACAGGGGGGGAGACCCAGTACTTC
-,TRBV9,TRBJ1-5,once,CASSVDQGGQPQHF,TGTGCCAGCAGCGTGGATCAGGGAGGGCAGCCCCAGCATTTT
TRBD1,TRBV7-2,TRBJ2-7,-,CASSFRHSGQGIYEQYF,TGTGCCAGCAGCTTCCGTCATTCCGGACAGGGGATCTACGAGCAGTACTTC
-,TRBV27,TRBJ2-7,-,CASSYSQGPYEQYF,TGTGCCAGCAGTTATTCCCAGGGGCCCTACGAGCAGTACTTC
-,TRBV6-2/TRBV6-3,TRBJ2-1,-,CASSYISGPSYNEQFF,TGTGCCAGCAGTTACATTAGCGGCCCCTCCTACAATGAGCAGTTCTTC
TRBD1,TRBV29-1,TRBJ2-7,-,CSVGTVNQEQYF,TGCAGCGTCGGGACAGTAAACCAAGAGCAGTACTTC
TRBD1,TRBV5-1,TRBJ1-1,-,CASSGTGVPTEAFF,TGCGCCAGCAGCGGGACAGGGGTTCCTACTGAAGCTTTCTTT
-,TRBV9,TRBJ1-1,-,CASSAEGALGVRAFF,TGTGCCAGCAGCGCAGAGGGTGCCCTCGGGGTTCGGGCTTTCTTT
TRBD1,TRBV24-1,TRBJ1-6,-,CATSAWDRGISSYNSPLHF,TGTGCCACCAGTGCCTGGGACAGGGGTATTAGCTCCTATAATTCACCCCTCCACTTT
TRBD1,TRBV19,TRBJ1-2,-,CASSSPGQATHGYTF,TGTGCCAGTAGTTCACCGGGACAGGCCACACATGGCTACACCTTC
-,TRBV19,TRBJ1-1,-,CASSIFPQGSITEAFF,TGTGCCAGTAGTATATTCCCACAGGGAAGTATCACTGAAGCTTTCTTT
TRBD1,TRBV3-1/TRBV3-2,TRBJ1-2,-,CASSQENEDRGRNNYGYTF,TGTGCCAGCAGCCAAGAGAATGAGGACAGGGGGCGAAATAACTATGGCTACACCTTC
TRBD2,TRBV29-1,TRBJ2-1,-,CSAHRASGVGNEQFF,TGCAGCGCTCACCGAGCTAGCGGAGTTGGCAATGAGCAGTTCTTC
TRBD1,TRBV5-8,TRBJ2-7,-,CASSRDRGVVEQYF,TGTGCCAGCAGCAGGGACAGGGGCGTCGTAGAGCAGTACTTC
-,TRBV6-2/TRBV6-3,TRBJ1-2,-,CASSTLRHDRNYGYTF,TGTGCCAGCAGTACCCTTCGACATGATCGCAACTATGGCTACACCTTC
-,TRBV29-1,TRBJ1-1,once,CSVEMANTEAFF,TGCAGCGTTGAAATGGCGAACACTGAAGCTTTCTTT
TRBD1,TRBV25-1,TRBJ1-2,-,CASSENRGANYGYTF,TGTGCCAGCAGTGAAAACAGGGGAGCTAACTATGGCTACACCTTC